These 28 T cell receptor beta chains came from one sample sequenced in a study of T cell responses to AZD1222 COVID-19 vaccine. The method was immunoSEQ multiplex PCR; TCRdb's version includes in-frame clones alone and lacks a portion of them. The sample includes tens of thousands of clones, approximately 86% of them seen just once. Sequencing used peripheral blood, obtained 28 days after the second AZD1222 dose. These receptors were taken from an adult who received the AZD1222 COVID-19 vaccine.

This chain joins TRBV11-1 and TRBJ2-7; 9 bases fit TRBD2. V shed 5 bases, J shed 2 bases, and the junction held 7 bases outside the gene matches. This CDR3 has 15 amino acids. Germline CDR1 SGHAT, CDR2 FQDESV (reference sequence). For the CDR3, the DNA is TGTGCCAGCAGCCCCTTAGCGGGAGTGGCCTACGAGCAGTACTTC. It is translated as CASSPLAGVAYEQYF.

This chain uses TRBV2 with TRBJ2-1; D could derive from TRBD1 or TRBD2 (5 bases each). The V end was cut by 0 bases, the J end by 2 bases, with 11 bases between. The germline gives CDR1 SNHLY, CDR2 FYNNEI. The CDR3 contains 16 residues. In nucleotides, the CDR3 is TGTGCCAGCAGTGAAGCAGGGACCACACCCTACAATGAGCAGTTCTTC. Translated, it gives CASSEAGTTPYNEQFF.

This rearrangement joins TRBV3-1 (or the pseudogene TRBV3-2) to TRBJ1-1, with a weak D call TRBD1 (5 bases). CDR1 is LGHDT and CDR2 is YNNKEL in the germline V gene (reference sequence). The CDR3 is 13 amino acids. V was clipped by 2 bases and J by 4 bases, with 8 bases between them. This CDR3 reads CASSQRGGTEAFF. The DNA of the CDR3 is TGTGCCAGCAGCCAAAGGGGTGGCACTGAAGCTTTCTTT.

This chain uses TRBV18 with TRBJ2-5; D may be TRBD1 (5 bases). The CDR3 has 13 residues. Trimming took 5 bases from V and 2 from J, leaving 9 bases between them. Germline V gives CDR1 KGHSH, CDR2 LQKENI. This CDR3 is CASSIKGQETQYF. DNA for the CDR3: TGTGCCAGCTCAATTAAGGGGCAAGAGACCCAGTACTTC. The full variable domain, completed using reference TRBV18 and TRBJ2-5, is NAGVMQNPRHLVRRRGQEARLRCSPMKGHSHVYWYRQLPEEGLKFMVYLQKENIIDESGMPKERFSAEFPKEGPSILRIQQVVRGDSAAYFCASSIKGQETQYFGPGTRLLVL.

The chain is built from TRBV2 and TRBJ2-2; no reliable D call. Germline V gene lookup returns CDR1 SNHLY and CDR2 FYNNEI. V was clipped by 4 bases and J by 4 bases, with 10 bases between them. The CDR3 is 14 amino acids. DNA of the CDR3: TGTGCCAGCAGTGTAGCATTCCTCACCGGGGAGCTGTTTTTT. Residues: CASSVAFLTGELFF.

V is TRBV18 and J is TRBJ2-2; D possibly uses TRBD1 or TRBD2 (6 bases each). Germline-derived CDR1 and CDR2 are KGHSH and LQKENI. V shed 6 bases and J shed 4 bases, with 15 bases lying between them. There are 15 residues in the CDR3. CDR3 amino acids: CASSQLGGSTGELFF. The CDR3 DNA reads as TGTGCCAGCTCCCAACTGGGGGGCAGCACCGGGGAGCTGTTTTTT.

CDR3: CASSLAGGTGTDTQYF. As DNA, the CDR3 is TGTGCCAGCAGCTTAGCCGGCGGGACAGGCACAGATACGCAGTATTTT. The chain joins TRBV11-1 to TRBJ2-3; a possible D gene is TRBD1 (7 bases). Trimming removed 0 bases at V and 1 base at J, with 11 bases between. The CDR3 consists of 16 residues. Germline CDR1 SGHAT, CDR2 FQDESV (reference sequence). Using reference TRBV11-1 and TRBJ2-3 for the parts outside the CDR3, the full variable domain is EAEVAQSPRYKITEKSQAVAFWCDPISGHATLYWYRQILGQGPELLVQFQDESVVDDSQLPKDRFSAERLKGVDSTLKIQPAELGDSAMYLCASSLAGGTGTDTQYFGPGTRLTVL.

The genes are TRBV30 and TRBJ2-7, with TRBD2 matching over 11 bases. Germline CDR1 reads GTSNPN; CDR2 reads SVGIG (reference sequence). The V and J ends lost 5 bases and 6 bases, in that order; junction bases with no gene match: 12. CDR3 length equals 15 residues. CDR3 bases: TGTGCCTGGGGACTTAGCGGGAGGGCCGGGGCCGAGCAGTACTTC. Encoded protein: CAWGLSGRAGAEQYF. Full variable domain (outside the CDR3, taken from reference TRBV30 and TRBJ2-7): SQTIHQWPATLVQPVGSPLSLECTVEGTSNPNLYWYRQAAGRGLQLLFYSVGIGQISSEVPQNLSASRPQDRQFILSSKKLLLSDSGFYLCAWGLSGRAGAEQYFGPGTRLTVT.

The V gene is TRBV6-5, the J gene TRBJ2-7, with D possibly matching TRBD2 (6 bases). V shed 2 bases and J shed 6 bases, with 17 bases lying between them. Germline CDR1 reads MNHEY; CDR2 reads SVGAGI. The CDR3 totals 15 residues. This chain's CDR3 is CASSYTGSQIGEQYF. As DNA, the CDR3 is TGTGCCAGCAGTTACACCGGGAGTCAGATTGGCGAGCAGTACTTC.

This clone was detected only once. The chain recombines TRBV19 with TRBJ1-5; weak D call: TRBD1 (5 bases). Germline V lookup: CDR1 LNHDA, CDR2 SQIVND (reference sequence). The CDR3 has 16 residues. V gave up 3 bases and J gave up 9 bases, with 21 bases separating them. The CDR3 reads CASSIGTLGSVTPQHF. The CDR3 DNA follows: TGTGCCAGTAGTATCGGGACTCTCGGTTCCGTAACGCCCCAGCATTTT.

V and J are TRBV2 and TRBJ1-5; weak D call: TRBD1 (5 bases). Germline V gene sequence: CDR1 SNHLY, CDR2 FYNNEI. The V and J ends lost 8 bases and 2 bases respectively, with 19 bases between them. The CDR3 consists of 16 residues. Written as DNA, the CDR3 is TGTGCCAGCTGCCTTCAGGGTTATGGGGGCAATCAGCCCCAGCATTTT. Protein: CASCLQGYGGNQPQHF.

The chain joins TRBV21-1 to TRBJ2-1; the D call TRBD1 from the table was never checked on the DNA. TRBV21-1 is an annotated pseudogene. The CDR3 has 15 amino acids. CDR3 loop: CASSNQGTFYNEQFF. The CDR3, as DNA: TGTGCCAGCAGCAATCAGGGGACCTTCTACAATGAGCAGTTCTTC.

The V gene is TRBV5-1, the J gene TRBJ2-5; D perhaps matches TRBD2 (7 bases). CDR1 and CDR2 (germline): SGHRS, YFSETQ. Trimming took off 7 bases at V and 2 bases at J, with 15 bases between the two ends. The CDR3 is 14 residues long. This CDR3 is CASGRGGQQETQYF. In nucleotides, the CDR3 is TGCGCCAGCGGACGCGGGGGACAACAAGAGACCCAGTACTTC.

In the case of this clone: Relative to the germline gene, one junction end is altered; a read error may explain this. The V gene is TRBV7-7, the J gene TRBJ2-7; 11 bases are shared with TRBD2. Looked up from germline, CDR1 is SSHAT and CDR2 is FNYEAQ (reference sequence). The CDR3 extends over 15 amino acids. CDR3 sequence reads: CASSARLAGRLEQYF. CDR3 DNA: TGTGCTAGCAGCGCCCGACTAGCGGGACGTCTCGAGCAGTACTTC.

The rearrangement uses TRBV19 and TRBJ1-5; TRBD1 matches 8 bases. There are 14 residues in the CDR3. CDR1 and CDR2 (germline): LNHDA, SQIVND (reference sequence). Trimming took 3 bases from V and 6 from J; bases not matched to a gene: 4. The CDR3: CASSIPGGGQPQHF. For the CDR3, the DNA is TGTGCCAGTAGTATCCCAGGGGGCGGTCAGCCCCAGCATTTT.

This chain links TRBV4-1 with TRBJ2-1; D is possibly TRBD1 or TRBD2 (6 bases each). This CDR3 has 16 residues. Trimming shortened V by 4 bases and J by 8 bases, and 21 bases separated the two germline ends. From germline, CDR1 is MGHRA and CDR2 YSYEKL. The CDR3 nucleotides read TGCGCCAGCAGCCCTCAGGGGCTAGCGAACAGCGATGAGCAGTTCTTC. The encoded protein is CASSPQGLANSDEQFF.

The chain links TRBV6-5 to TRBJ1-3, with D uncertain. The CDR3 loop spans 15 amino acids. In germline, CDR1 is MNHEY, CDR2 SVGAGI. V gave up 7 bases and J gave up 1 base, with 14 bases separating them. CDR3 protein: CASTEVEGSGNTIYF. Written as DNA, the CDR3 is TGTGCCAGCACCGAAGTGGAGGGTTCTGGAAACACCATATATTTT.

This rearrangement joins TRBV7-6 to TRBJ1-5; 8 bases are shared with TRBD1. The CDR3 consists of 16 residues. V dropped 5 bases and J dropped 1; count of bases not matched to a gene: 7. Germline CDR1 reads SGHVS; CDR2 reads FNYEAQ. This CDR3 reads CASSERTGISNQPQHF. CDR3 DNA: TGTGCCAGCAGCGAAAGGACAGGGATAAGCAATCAGCCCCAGCATTTT.

This chain connects TRBV5-4 to TRBJ1-2; TRBD1 matches 7 bases. The V gene end was trimmed by 7 bases and the J gene end by 6 bases; junction bases not matched to a gene: 9. Germline V gene sequence: CDR1 SGHNT, CDR2 YYREEE (reference sequence). The CDR3 spans 13 residues. The DNA for the CDR3 is TGTGCCAGCCGGGACAGCGGATTGCATGGCTACACCTTC. Amino acid sequence: CASRDSGLHGYTF.

The CDR3 here is CASTTGLGGPNEQFF. The CDR3 DNA reads TGTGCCAGCACCACCGGTCTGGGGGGGCCCAATGAGCAGTTCTTC. The genes are TRBV6-5 and TRBJ2-1, with D tentatively TRBD2 (7 bases). This CDR3 comprises 15 residues. The germline V gene has CDR1 MNHEY and CDR2 SVGAGI. V lost 7 bases, J lost 6 bases, and 19 bases lay in between.

The genes are TRBV2 and TRBJ2-1; 11 positions match TRBD1. The V and J ends lost 8 bases and 4 bases, in that order; junction bases with no gene match: 10. The CDR3 has 16 residues. CDR1 is SNHLY, CDR2 FYNNEI, per germline. In DNA form, the CDR3 reads TGTGCCAGCGCGAGTTGGACAGGGGGCACGTACAATGAGCAGTTCTTC. Protein: CASASWTGGTYNEQFF.

This clone was counted only a few times. Here the CDR3 DNA reads TGTGCCAGCAGTGAAATAGGTAATAGCAATCAGCCCCAGCATTTT. It codes for CASSEIGNSNQPQHF. The chain employs TRBV6-1 and TRBJ1-5, with D hard to call. Germline CDR1 reads MNHNS; CDR2 reads SASEGT. This CDR3 region has 15 residues. Trimming shortened V by 2 bases and J by 0 bases, and 8 bases separated the two germline ends.

The chain is built from TRBV2 and TRBJ2-2; 8 nucleotides match TRBD1. The V and J ends lost 6 bases and 5 bases, in that order; junction bases with no gene match: 5. Germline V CDR1 and CDR2: SNHLY, FYNNEI. The CDR3 is made up of 14 amino acids. This CDR3 is CASRDRTGTGELFF. CDR3 DNA sequence: TGTGCCAGCAGGGACAGGACAGGGACCGGGGAGCTGTTTTTT.

V and J are TRBV2 and TRBJ2-3; 8 bases match TRBD2. V lost 3 bases, J lost 2 bases, and 10 bases stayed unmatched. There are 17 residues in the CDR3. Germline V gene lookup returns CDR1 SNHLY and CDR2 FYNNEI. The CDR3 DNA sequence: TGTGCCAGCAGTGACCCTTTACTAGCGGAAAACACAGATACGCAGTATTTT. Translated, it gives CASSDPLLAENTDTQYF.

This chain uses TRBV5-4 with TRBJ1-2, with 7 bases aligning to TRBD1. The germline V gene encodes CDR1 SGHNT and CDR2 YYREEE (reference sequence). After removal of 3 bases from V and 6 bases from J, the junction contained 5 bases not matched to a gene. The CDR3 spans 13 residues. CDR3 sequence reads: CASSSKQGNGYTF. In DNA, the CDR3 is TGTGCCAGCAGCTCAAAACAGGGGAATGGCTACACCTTC.

The chain has TRBV5-6 and TRBJ2-3; unclear D gene. The CDR3 length is 16 residues. The germline V gene has CDR1 SGHDT and CDR2 YYEEEE. V was trimmed by 0 bases and J by 1 base, leaving 12 bases between them. CDR3 bases: TGTGCCAGCAGCTTGGGGGGTCTTGGTGGCACAGATACGCAGTATTTT. Translation: CASSLGGLGGTDTQYF.

CDR3 in DNA: TGTGCCAGCAGCTTTCCCAACTCCTACGAGCAGTACTTC. Translated: CASSFPNSYEQYF. The rearrangement joins TRBV7-9 to TRBJ2-7; D ambiguous. Looked up from germline, CDR1 is SEHNR and CDR2 is FQNEAQ (reference sequence). The CDR3 contains 13 residues. The V end lost 3 bases, the J end lost 0 bases, and 6 bases lay between the germline ends. The full variable domain, completed using reference TRBV7-9 and TRBJ2-7, is DTGVSQNPRHKITKRGQNVTFRCDPISEHNRLYWYRQTLGQGPEFLTYFQNEAQLEKSRLLSDRFSAERPKGSFSTLEIQRTEQGDSAMYLCASSFPNSYEQYFGPGTRLTVT.

V gene TRBV7-9 combines with J gene TRBJ2-7; 11 nucleotides agree with TRBD1. V dropped 5 bases and J dropped 0; count of bases not matched to a gene: 9. The CDR3 runs to 17 residues. Germline V lookup: CDR1 SEHNR, CDR2 FQNEAQ (reference sequence). The CDR3 DNA reads TGTGCCAGCAGCGCTGGACAGGGGGCGCGTGGCTCCTACGAGCAGTACTTC. It translates to CASSAGQGARGSYEQYF.